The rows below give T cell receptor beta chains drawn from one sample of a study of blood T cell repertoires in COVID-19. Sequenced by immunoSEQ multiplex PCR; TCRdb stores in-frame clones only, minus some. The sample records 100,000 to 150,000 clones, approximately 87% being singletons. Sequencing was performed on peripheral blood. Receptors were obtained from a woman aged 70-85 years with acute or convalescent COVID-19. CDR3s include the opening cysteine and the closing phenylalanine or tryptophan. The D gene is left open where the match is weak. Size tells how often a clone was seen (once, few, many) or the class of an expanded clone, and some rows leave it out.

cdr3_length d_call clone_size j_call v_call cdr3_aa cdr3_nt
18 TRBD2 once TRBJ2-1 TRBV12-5 CASGPSSGHSSSYNEQFF TGTGCTAGTGGTCCCTCTAGCGGGCATTCAAGCTCCTACAATGAGCAGTTCTTC
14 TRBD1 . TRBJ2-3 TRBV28 CASSPGQQPDTQYF TGTGCCAGCAGCCCGGGACAGCAGCCAGATACGCAGTATTTT
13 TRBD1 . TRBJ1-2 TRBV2 CASSTGAGYGYTF TGTGCCAGCAGCACAGGGGCTGGCTATGGCTACACCTTC
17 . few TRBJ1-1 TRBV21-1 CASSREGQGRGNTEAFF TGTGCCAGCAGCAGGGAGGGACAGGGAAGAGGGAACACTGAAGCTTTCTTT
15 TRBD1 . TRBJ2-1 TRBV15 CATSRVGTGGNEQFF TGTGCCACCAGCAGAGTTGGGACAGGGGGCAATGAGCAGTTCTTC
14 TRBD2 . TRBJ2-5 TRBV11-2 CASSFSGGGETQYF TGTGCCAGCAGCTTTTCGGGGGGTGGAGAGACCCAGTACTTC
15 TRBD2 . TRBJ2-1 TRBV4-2 CASSQELAGVNEQFF TGTGCCAGCAGCCAAGAGCTAGCGGGGGTCAATGAGCAGTTCTTC
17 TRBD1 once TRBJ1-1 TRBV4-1 CASSQVMGQGMNTEAFF TGCGCCAGCAGCCAAGTTATGGGACAGGGGATGAACACTGAAGCTTTCTTT
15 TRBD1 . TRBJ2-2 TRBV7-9 CASSLRTGGTGELFF TGTGCCAGCAGCCTTAGGACAGGTGGGACCGGGGAGCTGTTTTTT
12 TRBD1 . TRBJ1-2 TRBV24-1 CAMPGQGPGYTF TGTGCCATGCCGGGACAGGGTCCTGGCTACACCTTC
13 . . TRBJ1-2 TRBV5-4 CASSFQGNYGYTF TGTGCCAGCAGCTTCCAGGGTAACTATGGCTACACCTTC
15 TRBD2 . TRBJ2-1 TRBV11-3 CASSDQGLAWDEQFF TGTGCCAGCAGCGACCAAGGACTAGCCTGGGATGAGCAGTTCTTC
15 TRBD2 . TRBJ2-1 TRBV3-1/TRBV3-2 CASSPRTSGYNEQFF TGTGCCAGCAGCCCCCGGACTAGCGGATACAATGAGCAGTTCTTC
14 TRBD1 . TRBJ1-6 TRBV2 CASRATGVGSPLHF TGTGCCAGCAGGGCGACAGGGGTTGGTTCACCCCTCCACTTT
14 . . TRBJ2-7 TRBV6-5 CASSPQERSYEQYF TGTGCCAGCAGCCCACAGGAAAGGTCCTACGAGCAGTACTTC
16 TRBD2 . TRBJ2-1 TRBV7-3 CASSPSGLAGGDEQFF TGTGCCAGCAGCCCGTCCGGCCTAGCGGGGGGTGATGAGCAGTTCTTC
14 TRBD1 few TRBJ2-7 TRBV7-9 CASRVLGQGAAQYF TGTGCCAGCAGAGTTTTGGGACAGGGGGCGGCCCAGTACTTC
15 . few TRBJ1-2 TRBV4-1 CASSQPTGANYGYTF TGCGCCAGCAGCCAACCGACGGGAGCTAACTATGGCTACACCTTC
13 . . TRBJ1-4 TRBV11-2 CASSLAGMRKLFF TGTGCCAGCAGCTTAGCCGGGATGCGGAAACTGTTTTTT
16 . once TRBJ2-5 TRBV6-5 CASSYSRGGRGETQYF TGTGCCAGCAGTTACTCGAGGGGGGGTCGAGGTGAGACCCAGTACTTC
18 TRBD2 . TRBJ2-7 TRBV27 CASSLRQLAGGVSYEQYF TGTGCCAGCAGTTTACGGCAACTAGCGGGGGGGGTCTCCTACGAGCAGTACTTC
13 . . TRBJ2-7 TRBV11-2 CASSPGTTYEQYF TGTGCCAGCAGCCCCGGGACAACCTACGAGCAGTACTTC
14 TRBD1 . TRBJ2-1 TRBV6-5 CASTWTGLYNEQFF TGTGCCAGCACCTGGACAGGGTTATACAATGAGCAGTTCTTC
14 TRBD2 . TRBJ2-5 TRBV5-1 CASSLVAGKETQYF TGCGCCAGCAGCTTGGTAGCGGGTAAAGAGACCCAGTACTTC
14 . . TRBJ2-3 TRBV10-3 CAINLGQSTDTQYF TGTGCCATCAACCTCGGACAGAGCACAGATACGCAGTATTTT
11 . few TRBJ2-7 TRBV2 CASSPFYEQYF TGTGCCAGCAGCCCGTTCTACGAGCAGTACTTC
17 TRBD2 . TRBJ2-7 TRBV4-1 CASSQWGRTSGGYEQYF TGCGCCAGCAGCCAATGGGGAAGGACTAGCGGGGGTTACGAGCAGTACTTC
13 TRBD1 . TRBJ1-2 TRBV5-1 CASSRTGNEGYTF TGCGCCAGCAGCCGGACAGGGAATGAGGGCTACACCTTC
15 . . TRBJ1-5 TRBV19 CASSNLAGDIQPQHF TGTGCCAGTAGTAACTTGGCAGGGGATATTCAGCCCCAGCATTTT
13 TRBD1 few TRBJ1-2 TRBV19 CASRSQGINGYTF TGTGCCAGTAGATCACAGGGGATTAATGGCTACACCTTC
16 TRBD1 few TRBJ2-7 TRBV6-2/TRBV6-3 CASSYSWTGGGYEQYF TGTGCCAGCAGTTACTCCTGGACAGGGGGCGGCTACGAGCAGTACTTC
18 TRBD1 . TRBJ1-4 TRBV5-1 CASSLASPGTEFNEKLFF TGCGCCAGCAGCTTGGCCAGCCCCGGGACAGAGTTTAATGAAAAACTGTTTTTT
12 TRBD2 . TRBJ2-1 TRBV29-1 CSVLAGEAEQFF TGCAGCGTCCTAGCGGGGGAAGCCGAGCAGTTCTTC
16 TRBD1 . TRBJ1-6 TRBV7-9 CASSLVWDRTNSPLHF TGTGCCAGCAGCTTAGTTTGGGACAGGACTAATTCACCCCTCCACTTT
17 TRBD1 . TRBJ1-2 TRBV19 CASSITGTGVTNYGYTF TGTGCCAGTAGTATCACCGGGACAGGGGTTACTAACTATGGCTACACCTTC
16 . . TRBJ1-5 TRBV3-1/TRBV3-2 CASSQGTPGTHQPQHF TGTGCCAGCAGCCAAGGGACCCCCGGGACTCATCAGCCCCAGCATTTT
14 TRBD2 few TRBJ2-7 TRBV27 CASSPSGAPYEQYF TGTGCCAGCAGTCCCAGCGGGGCCCCCTACGAGCAGTACTTC
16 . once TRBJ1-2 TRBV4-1 CASSIPSGQRALGYTF TGCGCCAGCAGCATCCCCTCCGGACAGAGGGCACTAGGCTACACCTTC
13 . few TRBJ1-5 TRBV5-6 CASSFGGDQPQHF TGTGCCAGCAGCTTTGGAGGGGATCAGCCCCAGCATTTT
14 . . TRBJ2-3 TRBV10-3 CAISWDTRTDTQYF TGTGCCATCAGTTGGGACACGCGCACAGATACGCAGTATTTT
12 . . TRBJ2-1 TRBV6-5 CASSTSYNEQFF TGTGCCAGCAGTACCAGCTACAATGAGCAGTTCTTC
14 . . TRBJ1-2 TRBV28 CASSFNGRNYGYTF TGTGCCAGCAGTTTTAATGGTAGAAACTATGGCTACACCTTC
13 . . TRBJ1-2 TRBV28 CASSLRQVGGYTF TGTGCCAGCAGTTTACGACAAGTGGGTGGCTACACCTTC
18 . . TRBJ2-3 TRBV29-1 CSVVLPGGQTASTDTQYF TGCAGCGTTGTACTACCCGGGGGACAGACAGCTAGCACAGATACGCAGTATTTT
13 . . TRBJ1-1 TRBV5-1 CATSRRRGTEAFF TGCGCCACCTCCAGGAGGAGAGGGACTGAAGCTTTCTTT
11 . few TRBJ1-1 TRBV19 CATYGGTEAFF TGTGCCACTTACGGGGGGACTGAAGCTTTCTTT
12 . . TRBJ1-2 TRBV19 CASGMGADGYTF TGTGCCAGCGGCATGGGGGCGGATGGCTACACCTTC
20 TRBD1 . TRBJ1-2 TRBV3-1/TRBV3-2 CASSQDWAVIAGGTAYGYTF TGTGCCAGCAGCCAAGATTGGGCGGTGATTGCAGGGGGTACGGCCTATGGCTACACCTTC
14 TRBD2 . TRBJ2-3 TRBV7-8 CASSPGTSVVTQYF TGTGCCAGCAGCCCCGGGACTAGCGTGGTTACGCAGTATTTT
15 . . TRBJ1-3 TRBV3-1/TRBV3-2 CASRMDTYSGNTIYF TGTGCCAGCAGAATGGACACCTACTCTGGAAACACCATATATTTT
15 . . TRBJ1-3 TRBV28 CASYGLSGSGNTIYF TGTGCCAGCTATGGACTCTCAGGCTCTGGAAACACCATATATTTT